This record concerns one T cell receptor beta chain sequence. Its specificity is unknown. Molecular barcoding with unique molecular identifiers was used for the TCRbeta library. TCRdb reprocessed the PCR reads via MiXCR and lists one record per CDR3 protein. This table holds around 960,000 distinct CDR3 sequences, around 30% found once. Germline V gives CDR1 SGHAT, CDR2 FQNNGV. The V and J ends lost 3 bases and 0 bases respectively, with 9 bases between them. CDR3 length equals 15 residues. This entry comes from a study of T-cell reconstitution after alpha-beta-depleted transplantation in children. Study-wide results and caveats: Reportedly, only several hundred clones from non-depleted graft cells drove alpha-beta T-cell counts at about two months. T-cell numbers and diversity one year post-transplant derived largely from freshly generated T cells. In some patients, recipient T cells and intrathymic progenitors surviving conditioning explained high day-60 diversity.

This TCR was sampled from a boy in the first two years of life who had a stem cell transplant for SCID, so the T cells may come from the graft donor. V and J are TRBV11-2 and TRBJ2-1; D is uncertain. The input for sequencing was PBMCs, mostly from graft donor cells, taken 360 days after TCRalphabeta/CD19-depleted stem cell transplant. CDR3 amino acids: CASSLVMSSYNEQFF. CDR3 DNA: TGTGCCAGCAGCTTGGTCATGAGCTCCTACAATGAGCAGTTCTTC.